This TCR beta chain was recovered during a study of response to subunit inactivated influenza vaccine. TCRdb reprocessed the RT-PCR reads via MiXCR and lists one record per CDR3 protein. The sample has 500,000 or so distinct CDR3 sequences; 15% to 20% are singletons. The CDR3 has 16 residues. This TCR was sampled from a man in his fifties or sixties who received an inactivated influenza vaccine. This chain uses TRBV21-1 with TRBJ2-7; the tabulated D call, TRBD1, remains unverified against the DNA. TRBV21-1 is reported as a pseudogene. The starting material was CD4+ T cells sorted from PBMCs, obtained about 23 months after vaccination. This CDR3 reads CASSTTRQGAFYEQYF. Here the CDR3 DNA reads TGTGCCAGCAGCACTACAAGACAGGGAGCTTTCTACGAGCAGTACTTC.